The clone carrying this TCR beta chain came up once. What it binds is unknown. One end of the junction does not line up with germline, which may come from a read error. This sample was taken from a study of neoadjuvant anti-PD-1 for oral cavity cancer. Turning to the study itself: Patients without progression got a fourth dose around day 43. Study-level results: Treg/Th17 ratio rose with pretreatment blood and fell with post-treatment tumor TCRbeta clonality. Expansion of preexisting intratumoral clones was suggested to aid response.

Tumor libraries mostly used 4.8 ug genomic DNA, two replicates each. Libraries were prepared by immunoSEQ multiplex PCR; TCRdb keeps only in-frame clonotypes and omits some of them. The sample comprises about 9,300 clones, approximately 70% of which are singletons, and 7.5% to 9% rests with the top ten. This receptor was obtained from a person between 35 and 79 years old with oral cavity squamous cell carcinoma. The sequencing here drew on tumor tissue, taken before nivolumab (anti-PD-1) treatment.

CDR3 protein: CASSSRGLETQYF. In DNA, the CDR3 is TGTGCTAGCAGCTCTAGAGGGTTGGAGACCCAGTACTTC. The V gene is TRBV7-7, the J gene TRBJ2-5; TRBD2 is a possible D gene (5 bases). Germline assignment: CDR1 SSHAT and CDR2 FNYEAQ (reference sequence). CDR3 size: 13 residues.